The rows below give T cell receptor beta chains drawn from one sample of a study of blood T cells in healthy people across ages. TCRdb reanalysed the 5' RACE reads using MiXCR and keeps one entry per CDR3 protein. The profile shows a few hundred thousand distinct CDR3 sequences, less than 30% of them singletons. The source material was blood. Every receptor here comes from an older woman in good health. Both conserved end residues are part of each CDR3. D genes are given only for firm matches. Clone size appears in some rows only: once, few, many, or a class for an expanded clone.

clone_size: .; v_call: TRBV6-1; d_call: .; j_call: TRBJ2-1; cdr3_nt: TGTGCCAGCAGGGGGCCGGCGGGTTACAATGAGCAGTTCTTC; cdr3_aa: CASRGPAGYNEQFF
clone_size: .; v_call: TRBV4-2; d_call: .; j_call: TRBJ2-7; cdr3_nt: TGTGCCAGCAGCCAAGATCAGGGCACCCCCTCCTACGAGCAGTACTTC; cdr3_aa: CASSQDQGTPSYEQYF
clone_size: .; v_call: TRBV27; d_call: .; j_call: TRBJ2-7; cdr3_nt: TGTGCCAGCAGATTCGGGTACGAGCAGTACTTC; cdr3_aa: CASRFGYEQYF
clone_size: .; v_call: TRBV20-1; d_call: .; j_call: TRBJ1-5; cdr3_nt: TGCAGTGCTAGAGAGGGGGAAGATGGTCAGCCCCAGCATTTT; cdr3_aa: CSAREGEDGQPQHF
clone_size: .; v_call: TRBV5-1; d_call: .; j_call: TRBJ2-5; cdr3_nt: TGCGCCAGCAGCTTGACGCGGGATAAACAAGAGACCCAGTACTTC; cdr3_aa: CASSLTRDKQETQYF
clone_size: .; v_call: TRBV29-1; d_call: .; j_call: TRBJ2-5; cdr3_nt: TGCAGCGTTGAAGACCGGGACCGCTATCGAACCCAGTACTTC; cdr3_aa: CSVEDRDRYRTQYF
clone_size: .; v_call: TRBV28; d_call: TRBD1; j_call: TRBJ1-2; cdr3_nt: TGTGCCAGCAGTTTCGACAGGGACGGCTACACCTTC; cdr3_aa: CASSFDRDGYTF
clone_size: .; v_call: TRBV7-2; d_call: .; j_call: TRBJ2-4; cdr3_nt: TGTGCCAGCAGCCCCGACACATTTGGGGGAAACATTCAGTACTTC; cdr3_aa: CASSPDTFGGNIQYF
clone_size: many; v_call: TRBV5-1; d_call: TRBD1; j_call: TRBJ1-1; cdr3_nt: TGCGCCAGCAGCGATACAGGGGGCCGTACTGAAGCTTTCTTT; cdr3_aa: CASSDTGGRTEAFF
clone_size: few; v_call: TRBV3-1; d_call: .; j_call: TRBJ1-4; cdr3_nt: TGTGCCAGCAGCCAGAGGACTGCAACTAATGAAAAACTGTTTTTT; cdr3_aa: CASSQRTATNEKLFF
clone_size: few; v_call: TRBV18; d_call: .; j_call: TRBJ1-1; cdr3_nt: TGTGCCAGCTCACCTTTACGCGGGTCGGCAGACACTGAAGCTTTCTTT; cdr3_aa: CASSPLRGSADTEAFF
clone_size: few; v_call: TRBV4-2; d_call: .; j_call: TRBJ2-5; cdr3_nt: TGTGCCAGCAGCTCAAACCCGGGGGAGACCCAGTACTTC; cdr3_aa: CASSSNPGETQYF
clone_size: few; v_call: TRBV21-1; d_call: .; j_call: TRBJ1-5; cdr3_nt: TGTGCCAGCAGCAAAGCCCAACCCTGTAGCAATCAGCCCCAGCATTTT; cdr3_aa: CASSKAQPCSNQPQHF
clone_size: .; v_call: TRBV20-1; d_call: .; j_call: TRBJ2-7; cdr3_nt: TGCAGTGCTAGAGATAAAAACCAGGCTTTCTCCGAGCAGTACTTC; cdr3_aa: CSARDKNQAFSEQYF
clone_size: .; v_call: TRBV20-1; d_call: .; j_call: TRBJ1-1; cdr3_nt: TGCAGTGCTACCCAACCGGGACGCCCGAACACTGAAGCTTTCTTT; cdr3_aa: CSATQPGRPNTEAFF
clone_size: .; v_call: TRBV6-5; d_call: TRBD1; j_call: TRBJ1-3; cdr3_nt: TGTGCCAGCAGTTACGACAGGGCTTCTGGAAACACCATATATTTT; cdr3_aa: CASSYDRASGNTIYF
clone_size: .; v_call: TRBV30; d_call: TRBD1; j_call: TRBJ1-5; cdr3_nt: TGTGCCTGGAGCGCGGGCAGGGGGCTCGGGAGCAATCAGCCCCAGCATTTT; cdr3_aa: CAWSAGRGLGSNQPQHF
clone_size: few; v_call: TRBV28; d_call: TRBD2; j_call: TRBJ2-1; cdr3_nt: TGTGCCAGCAGAGATAGCGGGGCCCCGTCCAATGAGCAGTTCTTC; cdr3_aa: CASRDSGAPSNEQFF
clone_size: few; v_call: TRBV27; d_call: .; j_call: TRBJ1-1; cdr3_nt: TGTGCCAGCAGATACCAGGGATGGGACACTGAAGCTTTCTTT; cdr3_aa: CASRYQGWDTEAFF
clone_size: .; v_call: TRBV6-8; d_call: .; j_call: TRBJ2-1; cdr3_nt: TGTGCCAGCAGTTACCGCCGGGCCCCATTGTGTCATGAGCAGTTCTTC; cdr3_aa: CASSYRRAPLCHEQFF
clone_size: few; v_call: TRBV29-1; d_call: TRBD2; j_call: TRBJ2-7; cdr3_nt: TGCAGCGTTGGTAAGGCTAGCGGCGAGCAGTACTTC; cdr3_aa: CSVGKASGEQYF
clone_size: many; v_call: TRBV5-1; d_call: .; j_call: TRBJ2-5; cdr3_nt: TGCGCCAGCAGCCAGGGCGACAGCCAAGAGACCCAGTACTTC; cdr3_aa: CASSQGDSQETQYF
clone_size: .; v_call: TRBV6-1; d_call: .; j_call: TRBJ2-1; cdr3_nt: TGTGCCAGCAACGGGCGGCAGGGAAACAATGAGCAGTTCTTC; cdr3_aa: CASNGRQGNNEQFF
clone_size: .; v_call: TRBV28; d_call: TRBD2; j_call: TRBJ2-7; cdr3_nt: TGTGCCAGCAGTGGTTCCTCCTGGCGGGAGGACGAGCAGTACTTC; cdr3_aa: CASSGSSWREDEQYF
clone_size: few; v_call: TRBV11-2; d_call: TRBD2; j_call: TRBJ2-7; cdr3_nt: TGTGCCAGCAGCCCGAGCGGGAGTATTCACTACGAGCAGTACTTC; cdr3_aa: CASSPSGSIHYEQYF
clone_size: .; v_call: TRBV20-1; d_call: TRBD1; j_call: TRBJ1-1; cdr3_nt: TGCAGTGCTAGTGTCGGGACAGGGGTGACTGAAGCTTTCTTT; cdr3_aa: CSASVGTGVTEAFF
clone_size: .; v_call: TRBV18; d_call: .; j_call: TRBJ2-7; cdr3_nt: TGTGCCAGCTCGGGGGTTGTCTCCTACGAGCAGTACTTC; cdr3_aa: CASSGVVSYEQYF
clone_size: .; v_call: TRBV20-1; d_call: .; j_call: TRBJ2-3; cdr3_nt: TGCAGTGCCCCGGACTTACGTCTGGATACGCAGTATTTT; cdr3_aa: CSAPDLRLDTQYF
clone_size: .; v_call: TRBV9; d_call: .; j_call: TRBJ2-7; cdr3_nt: TGTGCCAGCAGCGTAGCCGGAGGCTACGAGGAGCAGTACTTC; cdr3_aa: CASSVAGGYEEQYF
clone_size: few; v_call: TRBV20-1; d_call: .; j_call: TRBJ2-4; cdr3_nt: TGCAGTGCTAGAGAAGTGCTTACCCTAGCCAAAAACATTCAGTACTTC; cdr3_aa: CSAREVLTLAKNIQYF
clone_size: many; v_call: TRBV6-2/TRBV6-3; d_call: .; j_call: TRBJ1-1; cdr3_nt: TGTGCCAGCAGTCGTTTGAACACTGAAGCTTTCTTT; cdr3_aa: CASSRLNTEAFF
clone_size: .; v_call: TRBV5-1; d_call: TRBD2; j_call: TRBJ2-1; cdr3_nt: TGCGCCAGCAGCTTGAGCGGGAGGGCCGACAATGAGCAGTTCTTC; cdr3_aa: CASSLSGRADNEQFF
clone_size: .; v_call: TRBV7-3; d_call: TRBD2; j_call: TRBJ2-1; cdr3_nt: TGTGCCAGCAGCCCCCGGACTAGCGGGAGCTCCTACAATGAGCAGTTCTTC; cdr3_aa: CASSPRTSGSSYNEQFF
clone_size: few; v_call: TRBV6-1; d_call: TRBD2; j_call: TRBJ2-7; cdr3_nt: TGTGCCGGAACTCCCGGGACTAGCGGGGGGTACGAGCAGTACTTC; cdr3_aa: CAGTPGTSGGYEQYF
clone_size: few; v_call: TRBV6-6; d_call: .; j_call: TRBJ1-3; cdr3_nt: TGTGCCACTCAACCTCTGGGGGGAGGTACGAACACCATATATTTT; cdr3_aa: CATQPLGGGTNTIYF
clone_size: .; v_call: TRBV11-2; d_call: .; j_call: TRBJ2-1; cdr3_nt: TGTGCCAGCAGATTAGCGAATGAGCAGTTCTTC; cdr3_aa: CASRLANEQFF
clone_size: .; v_call: TRBV27; d_call: TRBD1; j_call: TRBJ2-7; cdr3_nt: TGTGCCAGCAGTTTACTGGGACAGGGGACCTACGAGCAGTACTTC; cdr3_aa: CASSLLGQGTYEQYF
clone_size: few; v_call: TRBV20-1; d_call: .; j_call: TRBJ2-5; cdr3_nt: TGCAGTGCTAGAGGGACAGATCGAGGGCGGACCCAGTACTTC; cdr3_aa: CSARGTDRGRTQYF
clone_size: .; v_call: TRBV28; d_call: TRBD2; j_call: TRBJ2-1; cdr3_nt: TGTGCCAGCACCTGGGCCGGGACTAGCGGCTACAATGAGCAGTTCTTC; cdr3_aa: CASTWAGTSGYNEQFF
clone_size: .; v_call: TRBV11-2; d_call: .; j_call: TRBJ2-3; cdr3_nt: TGTGCCAGCAGCCCCCGCCCGCGAGATACGCAGTATTTT; cdr3_aa: CASSPRPRDTQYF
clone_size: many; v_call: TRBV7-2; d_call: TRBD2; j_call: TRBJ2-1; cdr3_nt: TGTGCCAGCAGCTGGAGACTAGCGGCAAACAATGAGCAGTTCTTC; cdr3_aa: CASSWRLAANNEQFF
clone_size: .; v_call: TRBV28; d_call: .; j_call: TRBJ1-2; cdr3_nt: TGTGCCAGCAGTACCCCGGGACCTGGAGGCTATGGCTACACCTTC; cdr3_aa: CASSTPGPGGYGYTF
clone_size: .; v_call: TRBV20-1; d_call: TRBD2; j_call: TRBJ2-5; cdr3_nt: TGCAGTGCTTCATCCGGACTAGCGAGCTCTCAAGAGACCCAGTACTTC; cdr3_aa: CSASSGLASSQETQYF
clone_size: .; v_call: TRBV7-9; d_call: .; j_call: TRBJ2-7; cdr3_nt: TGTGCCAGCAGCTTAGTATCGGCAGGCGAGCAGTACTTC; cdr3_aa: CASSLVSAGEQYF
clone_size: .; v_call: TRBV12-5; d_call: .; j_call: TRBJ2-5; cdr3_nt: TGTGCTAGTGGCCCCGGTGGGCTGGGGCAGTACTTC; cdr3_aa: CASGPGGLGQYF
clone_size: few; v_call: TRBV4-1; d_call: .; j_call: TRBJ2-4; cdr3_nt: TGCGCCAGCAGCCAAGAACGCCGTAAAAACATTCAGTACTTC; cdr3_aa: CASSQERRKNIQYF
clone_size: .; v_call: TRBV4-1; d_call: .; j_call: TRBJ2-1; cdr3_nt: TGCGCCAGCAGCCAATCAGGGATAGGGATCGATGAGCAGTTCTTC; cdr3_aa: CASSQSGIGIDEQFF
clone_size: many; v_call: TRBV3-1; d_call: TRBD1; j_call: TRBJ2-5; cdr3_nt: TGTGCCAGCAGCCAGGGGACAGGACGAGAGACCCAGTACTTC; cdr3_aa: CASSQGTGRETQYF
clone_size: few; v_call: TRBV12-3/TRBV12-4; d_call: .; j_call: TRBJ1-1; cdr3_nt: TGTGCCAGCAGGACCGGGCCGATGAACACTGAAGCTTTCTTT; cdr3_aa: CASRTGPMNTEAFF
clone_size: few; v_call: TRBV29-1; d_call: .; j_call: TRBJ2-3; cdr3_nt: TGCAGCGTTGGCAGGGGCACAGATACGCAGTATTTT; cdr3_aa: CSVGRGTDTQYF
clone_size: few; v_call: TRBV19; d_call: TRBD1; j_call: TRBJ1-1; cdr3_nt: TGTGCCAGTAGCCCCGGCACAGGGGGTAAGGACACTGAAGCTTTCTTT; cdr3_aa: CASSPGTGGKDTEAFF
clone_size: .; v_call: TRBV28; d_call: .; j_call: TRBJ2-4; cdr3_nt: TGTGCCAGCAGTTTAGGTCATCTTCTAGCCAAAAACATTCAGTACTTC; cdr3_aa: CASSLGHLLAKNIQYF
clone_size: few; v_call: TRBV5-5; d_call: .; j_call: TRBJ1-5; cdr3_nt: TGTGCCAGCAGCTTGGGTCTGAATCAGCCCCAGCATTTT; cdr3_aa: CASSLGLNQPQHF
clone_size: .; v_call: TRBV27; d_call: .; j_call: TRBJ1-2; cdr3_nt: TGTGCCAGCAGCCCAAAGGGGATAAACTATGGCTACACCTTC; cdr3_aa: CASSPKGINYGYTF
clone_size: .; v_call: TRBV5-1; d_call: TRBD2; j_call: TRBJ2-2; cdr3_nt: TGCGCCAACAGCTCCCAAGCGGGAAGAAACACCGGGGAGCTGTTTTTT; cdr3_aa: CANSSQAGRNTGELFF
clone_size: few; v_call: TRBV27; d_call: TRBD1; j_call: TRBJ2-7; cdr3_nt: TGTGCCAGCAGTTTATCAACAGGGGTGAGCGAGCAGTACTTC; cdr3_aa: CASSLSTGVSEQYF
clone_size: .; v_call: TRBV27; d_call: .; j_call: TRBJ2-7; cdr3_nt: TGTGCCAGCAGTTTTGGCGTCACCTACGAGCAGTACTTC; cdr3_aa: CASSFGVTYEQYF
clone_size: .; v_call: TRBV7-2; d_call: .; j_call: TRBJ1-4; cdr3_nt: TGTGCCAGCCTATCTGGGGGGGGGCAGGGAAAACTGTTTTTT; cdr3_aa: CASLSGGGQGKLFF
clone_size: few; v_call: TRBV7-9; d_call: TRBD1; j_call: TRBJ1-1; cdr3_nt: TGTGCCAGCAGCGGGCAGGGGGCAACTGAAGCTTTCTTT; cdr3_aa: CASSGQGATEAFF
clone_size: .; v_call: TRBV7-2; d_call: .; j_call: TRBJ1-5; cdr3_nt: TGTGCCAGCAGCCCCAAGGGGGGGGCTAGTAATCAGCCCCAGCATTTT; cdr3_aa: CASSPKGGASNQPQHF